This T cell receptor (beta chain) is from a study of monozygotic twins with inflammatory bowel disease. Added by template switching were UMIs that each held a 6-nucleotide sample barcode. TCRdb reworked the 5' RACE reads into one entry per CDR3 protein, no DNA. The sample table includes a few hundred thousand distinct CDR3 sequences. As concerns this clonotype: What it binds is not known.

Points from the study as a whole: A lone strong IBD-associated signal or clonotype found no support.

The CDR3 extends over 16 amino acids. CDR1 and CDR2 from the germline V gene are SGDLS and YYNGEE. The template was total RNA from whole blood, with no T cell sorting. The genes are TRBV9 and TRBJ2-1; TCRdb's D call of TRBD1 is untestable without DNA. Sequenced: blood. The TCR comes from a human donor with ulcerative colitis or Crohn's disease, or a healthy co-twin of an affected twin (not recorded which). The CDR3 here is CASSVLQGGHYNEQFF.